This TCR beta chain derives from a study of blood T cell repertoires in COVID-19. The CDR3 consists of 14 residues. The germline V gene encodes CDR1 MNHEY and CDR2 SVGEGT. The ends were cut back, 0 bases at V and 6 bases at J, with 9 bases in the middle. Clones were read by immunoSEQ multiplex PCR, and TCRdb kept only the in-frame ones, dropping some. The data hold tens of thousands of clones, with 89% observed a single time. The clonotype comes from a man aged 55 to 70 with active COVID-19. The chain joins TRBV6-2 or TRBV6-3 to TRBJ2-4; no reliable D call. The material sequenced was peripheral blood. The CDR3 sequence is CASSYSESINIQYF. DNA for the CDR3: TGTGCCAGCAGTTACTCGGAGTCTATAAACATTCAGTACTTC.